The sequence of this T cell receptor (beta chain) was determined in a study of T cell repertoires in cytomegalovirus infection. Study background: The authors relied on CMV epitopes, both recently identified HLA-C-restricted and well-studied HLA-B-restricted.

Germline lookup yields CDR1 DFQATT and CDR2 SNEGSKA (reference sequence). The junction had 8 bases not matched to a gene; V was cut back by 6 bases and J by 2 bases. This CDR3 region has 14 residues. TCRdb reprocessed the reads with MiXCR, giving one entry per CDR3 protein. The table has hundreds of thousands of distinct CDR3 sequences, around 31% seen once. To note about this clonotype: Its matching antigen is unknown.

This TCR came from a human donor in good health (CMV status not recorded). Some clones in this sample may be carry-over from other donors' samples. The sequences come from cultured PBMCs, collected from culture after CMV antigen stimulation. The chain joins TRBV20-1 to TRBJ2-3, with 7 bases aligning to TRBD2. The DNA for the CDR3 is TGCAGTGCGCTTCGGGCGGGAGCCACAGATACGCAGTATTTT. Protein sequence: CSALRAGATDTQYF.